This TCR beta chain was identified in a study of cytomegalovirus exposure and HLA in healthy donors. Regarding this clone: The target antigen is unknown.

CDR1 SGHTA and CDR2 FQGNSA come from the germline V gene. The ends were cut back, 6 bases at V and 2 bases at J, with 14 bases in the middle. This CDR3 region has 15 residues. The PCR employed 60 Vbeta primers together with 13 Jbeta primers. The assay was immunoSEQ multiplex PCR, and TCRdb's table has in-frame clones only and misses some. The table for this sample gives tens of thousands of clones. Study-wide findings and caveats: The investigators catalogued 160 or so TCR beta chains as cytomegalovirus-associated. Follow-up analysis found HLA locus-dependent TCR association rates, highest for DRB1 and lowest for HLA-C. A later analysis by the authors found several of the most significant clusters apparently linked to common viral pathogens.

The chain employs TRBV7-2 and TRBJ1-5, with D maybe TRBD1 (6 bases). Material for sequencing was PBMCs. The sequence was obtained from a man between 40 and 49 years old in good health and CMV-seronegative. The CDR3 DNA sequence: TGTGCCAGCAGTCCCGGGGGGCTGGGCAATCAGCCCCAGCATTTT. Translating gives CASSPGGLGNQPQHF.